This TCR beta chain was obtained from a study of T cell responses to AZD1222 COVID-19 vaccine. Study results and caveats: Once two AZD1222 doses were given, Spike-specific TCR breadth and depth went up. Targets within unmutated variant regions were reportedly found for nearly half of spike-specific TCRs. Donors in the cohort were predominantly white British and more often female, and clonal diversity was possibly underestimated. Repertoire sampling occurred only after the peak T cell response.

Trimming took 6 bases from V and 3 from J; bases not matched to a gene: 4. This CDR3 is 13 amino acids long. Germline V gene lookup returns CDR1 KGHSH and CDR2 LQKENI. On this clone itself: Its antigen is currently unknown.

The table came from immunoSEQ multiplex PCR; TCRdb's copy has only in-frame clones and leaves some out. The sample carries roughly 110,000 clones, around nine tenths recorded once. Sequenced material: peripheral blood, taken 28 days after the second AZD1222 dose. The J gene is TRBJ2-5, the V gene TRBV18; TRBD1 agrees at 7 bases. This TCR was sampled from an adult who received the AZD1222 COVID-19 vaccine. The chain's CDR3 is CASSPGTEETQYF. CDR3 coding DNA: TGTGCCAGCTCCCCCGGGACAGAAGAGACCCAGTACTTC.